The rows below give T cell receptor beta chains drawn from one sample of a study of graft-versus-host responses after intestinal transplantation. Profiling relied on immunoSEQ multiplex PCR, and the TCRdb table lists in-frame clones only, not all of them. The sample holds just over 85,000 clones, around 93% seen once. Their recognized antigens are unknown. This specimen was unstimulated CD8+ T cells sorted from spleen or lymph node cells, taken before transplant. The receptors here all came from a human donor who was the organ donor for an intestinal transplant. The CDR3 runs from the conserved cysteine through the conserved F or W. D genes are given only for firm matches. Expanded clones are given a class, and other clones once, few, many or no size at all.

v_gene: TRBV7-3
d_gene: TRBD2
j_gene: TRBJ2-1
len: 15
abundance: NA
CDR3nt: TGTGCCAGCAGCTTATTTGGGGGGGGGAGCTATGAGCAGTTCTTC
CDR3aa: CASSLFGGGSYEQFF

v_gene: TRBV27
d_gene: NA
j_gene: TRBJ2-3
len: 11
abundance: NA
CDR3nt: TGTGCCAGCAGTTCTACAGATACGCAGTATTTT
CDR3aa: CASSSTDTQYF

v_gene: TRBV28
d_gene: NA
j_gene: TRBJ1-1
len: 15
abundance: once
CDR3nt: TGTGCCAGCAGTTTATACCCGGAGGCAGGCACTGAAGCTTTCTTT
CDR3aa: CASSLYPEAGTEAFF

v_gene: TRBV19
d_gene: TRBD2
j_gene: TRBJ2-5
len: 19
abundance: NA
CDR3nt: TGTGCCAGTAGTATAGAGTGGACTAGCGGTGGGTTCTACCAAGAGACCCAGTACTTC
CDR3aa: CASSIEWTSGGFYQETQYF

v_gene: TRBV27
d_gene: NA
j_gene: TRBJ1-5
len: 13
abundance: NA
CDR3nt: TGTGCCAGCAGCAACAGTGCGGGTCAGCCCCAGCATTTT
CDR3aa: CASSNSAGQPQHF

v_gene: TRBV9
d_gene: NA
j_gene: TRBJ1-5
len: 14
abundance: NA
CDR3nt: TGTGCCAGCAGCGTAGGCGGGAGCAATCAGCCCCAGCATTTT
CDR3aa: CASSVGGSNQPQHF

v_gene: TRBV27
d_gene: NA
j_gene: TRBJ2-7
len: 15
abundance: NA
CDR3nt: TGTGCCAGCAGCTACGCAGGGGATTGGACCTACGAGCAGTACTTC
CDR3aa: CASSYAGDWTYEQYF

v_gene: TRBV7-2
d_gene: TRBD1
j_gene: TRBJ1-5
len: 15
abundance: NA
CDR3nt: TGTGCCAGCAGCTCTGTGACAGGGCTTAATCAGCCCCAGCATTTT
CDR3aa: CASSSVTGLNQPQHF

v_gene: TRBV7-9
d_gene: TRBD2
j_gene: TRBJ2-1
len: 12
abundance: NA
CDR3nt: TGTGCCAGCAGTACGCGGGGGGTGGAGCAGTTCTTC
CDR3aa: CASSTRGVEQFF

v_gene: TRBV28
d_gene: NA
j_gene: TRBJ1-3
len: 16
abundance: NA
CDR3nt: TGTGCCAGCAGTTTATGGCAGGGTAGGCCTGGAAACACCATATATTTT
CDR3aa: CASSLWQGRPGNTIYF

v_gene: TRBV27
d_gene: TRBD2
j_gene: TRBJ2-1
len: 17
abundance: NA
CDR3nt: TGTGCCAGCAGTTTACCGATAGCGGGGGGGGGACCAGGAGAGCAGTTCTTC
CDR3aa: CASSLPIAGGGPGEQFF

v_gene: TRBV11-2
d_gene: TRBD1
j_gene: TRBJ1-4
len: 15
abundance: NA
CDR3nt: TGTGCCAGCAGCATCCGGGGACAGGGGTATGAAAAACTGTTTTTT
CDR3aa: CASSIRGQGYEKLFF

v_gene: TRBV27
d_gene: NA
j_gene: TRBJ1-1
len: 14
abundance: NA
CDR3nt: TGTGCCAGCAGTTTACGACAGGTCGGCACTGAAGCTTTCTTT
CDR3aa: CASSLRQVGTEAFF

v_gene: TRBV6-6
d_gene: NA
j_gene: TRBJ1-6
len: 15
abundance: NA
CDR3nt: TGTGCCAGCAGTTATTCTTCAGGAATTAATTCACCCCTCCACTTT
CDR3aa: CASSYSSGINSPLHF

v_gene: TRBV29-1
d_gene: TRBD1
j_gene: TRBJ2-7
len: 14
abundance: NA
CDR3nt: TGCAGCGTTGAGGGGACAGGGGAGGGGTACGAGCAGTACTTC
CDR3aa: CSVEGTGEGYEQYF

v_gene: TRBV10-3
d_gene: TRBD2
j_gene: TRBJ2-1
len: 12
abundance: few
CDR3nt: TGTGCCATCAGTGAGTCCCTAGCGGACCAGTTCTTC
CDR3aa: CAISESLADQFF

v_gene: TRBV2
d_gene: NA
j_gene: TRBJ2-3
len: 13
abundance: NA
CDR3nt: TGTGCCGGCAGTGATCTCTACACAGATACGCAGTATTTT
CDR3aa: CAGSDLYTDTQYF

v_gene: TRBV4-1
d_gene: NA
j_gene: TRBJ2-1
len: 16
abundance: NA
CDR3nt: TGCGCCAGCAGCCAAGAATCGGGTGGTAATTACAATGAGCAGTTCTTC
CDR3aa: CASSQESGGNYNEQFF

v_gene: TRBV6-5
d_gene: TRBD1
j_gene: TRBJ1-2
len: 15
abundance: NA
CDR3nt: TGTGCCAGCAGTTACTCGTCGTGGGACAGCTATGGCTACACCTTC
CDR3aa: CASSYSSWDSYGYTF

v_gene: TRBV7-6
d_gene: TRBD2
j_gene: TRBJ2-5
len: 16
abundance: NA
CDR3nt: TGTGCCAGCAGCTTATGGGTAGCGGGGGGGCCGGAGACCCAGTACTTC
CDR3aa: CASSLWVAGGPETQYF

v_gene: TRBV18
d_gene: TRBD1
j_gene: TRBJ1-3
len: 16
abundance: NA
CDR3nt: TGTGCCAGCTCGCGTCGGACAGGCCGCTCTGGAAACACCATATATTTT
CDR3aa: CASSRRTGRSGNTIYF

v_gene: TRBV12-5
d_gene: TRBD1
j_gene: TRBJ1-4
len: 14
abundance: once
CDR3nt: TGTGCTAGTGGGTCGACAGGGGGCTACGAAAAACTGTTTTTT
CDR3aa: CASGSTGGYEKLFF

v_gene: TRBV7-2
d_gene: NA
j_gene: TRBJ2-1
len: 14
abundance: NA
CDR3nt: TGTGCCAGCAGCTTAGAATCGGTAGGGGACTCGTGGTTCTTC
CDR3aa: CASSLESVGDSWFF

v_gene: TRBV27
d_gene: NA
j_gene: TRBJ2-1
len: 15
abundance: NA
CDR3nt: TGTGCCAGCAAGGCGGACCGGGGGGCTTACAATGAGCAGTTCTTC
CDR3aa: CASKADRGAYNEQFF

v_gene: TRBV29-1
d_gene: NA
j_gene: TRBJ1-2
len: 15
abundance: NA
CDR3nt: TGCAGCGTTGATCGAGGTCTACAGGCTGGTTCCGGCTACACCTTC
CDR3aa: CSVDRGLQAGSGYTF

v_gene: TRBV19
d_gene: TRBD2
j_gene: TRBJ2-3
len: 13
abundance: NA
CDR3nt: TGTGCCACTTCTAGCGGGAGCACAGATACGCAGTATTTT
CDR3aa: CATSSGSTDTQYF

v_gene: TRBV9
d_gene: NA
j_gene: TRBJ2-5
len: 14
abundance: NA
CDR3nt: TGTGCCAGCAGCGTAGGCGGATTCCAAGAGACCCAGTACTTC
CDR3aa: CASSVGGFQETQYF

v_gene: TRBV19
d_gene: NA
j_gene: TRBJ2-1
len: 14
abundance: NA
CDR3nt: TGTGCCAGTAGTATAGGACACACCTACAATGAGCAGTTCTTC
CDR3aa: CASSIGHTYNEQFF

v_gene: TRBV20-1
d_gene: NA
j_gene: TRBJ1-6
len: 11
abundance: NA
CDR3nt: TGCAGTGCTGGAACAGGAGCGCCCCTCCACTTT
CDR3aa: CSAGTGAPLHF

v_gene: TRBV5-1
d_gene: NA
j_gene: TRBJ2-1
len: 15
abundance: NA
CDR3nt: TGCGCCAGCAGCTTGTATGGGAGCTCCTACAATGAGCAGTTCTTC
CDR3aa: CASSLYGSSYNEQFF

v_gene: TRBV19
d_gene: NA
j_gene: TRBJ1-3
len: 18
abundance: NA
CDR3nt: TGTGCCAGTAGTATAGGGCAGGTCCCCTACAGCTCTGGAAACACCATATATTTT
CDR3aa: CASSIGQVPYSSGNTIYF

v_gene: TRBV15
d_gene: TRBD1
j_gene: TRBJ2-7
len: 16
abundance: NA
CDR3nt: TGTGCCACCAGCAGAGGACGTTCCCGGGACAGCTACGAGCAGTACTTC
CDR3aa: CATSRGRSRDSYEQYF

v_gene: TRBV10-3
d_gene: NA
j_gene: TRBJ1-1
len: 17
abundance: NA
CDR3nt: TGTGCCATCAGTGATCTTCGGCAGGATCGAATGAACACTGAAGCTTTCTTT
CDR3aa: CAISDLRQDRMNTEAFF

v_gene: TRBV27
d_gene: NA
j_gene: TRBJ2-7
len: 18
abundance: NA
CDR3nt: TGTGCCAGCAGTTTATTGTTTCGGGACACCGGCGAGGGTTACGAGCAGTACTTC
CDR3aa: CASSLLFRDTGEGYEQYF

v_gene: TRBV10-3
d_gene: NA
j_gene: TRBJ2-5
len: 11
abundance: NA
CDR3nt: TGTGCCATCAGTGAGGGAACAGGGAAGTACTTC
CDR3aa: CAISEGTGKYF

v_gene: TRBV19
d_gene: TRBD2
j_gene: TRBJ2-1
len: 15
abundance: NA
CDR3nt: TGTGCCAGTAGTATAGCAGGTTGGGGGGGCAATGAGCAGTTCTTC
CDR3aa: CASSIAGWGGNEQFF

v_gene: TRBV4-2
d_gene: TRBD1
j_gene: TRBJ2-7
len: 16
abundance: NA
CDR3nt: TGTGCCAGCAGCCAAGATTGGGTACAGGGGACCTACGAGCAGTACTTC
CDR3aa: CASSQDWVQGTYEQYF

v_gene: TRBV29-1
d_gene: NA
j_gene: TRBJ1-3
len: 14
abundance: NA
CDR3nt: TGCAGCGTTGAAGATCTGGCGGTTGGAAACACCATATATTTT
CDR3aa: CSVEDLAVGNTIYF

v_gene: TRBV4-3
d_gene: NA
j_gene: TRBJ1-2
len: 15
abundance: NA
CDR3nt: TGCGCCAGCAGCCAAGATCGCGCAGGAATCCATGGCTACACCTTC
CDR3aa: CASSQDRAGIHGYTF

v_gene: TRBV7-6
d_gene: NA
j_gene: TRBJ2-7
len: 14
abundance: NA
CDR3nt: TGTGCCAGCAGCTTTGAGACTCAATCCTACGAGCAGTACTTC
CDR3aa: CASSFETQSYEQYF

v_gene: TRBV7-2
d_gene: NA
j_gene: TRBJ2-7
len: 13
abundance: NA
CDR3nt: TGTGCCAGCAGCTTAGTAGAAGGAGGCGAGCAGTACTTC
CDR3aa: CASSLVEGGEQYF

v_gene: TRBV9
d_gene: NA
j_gene: TRBJ1-1
len: 14
abundance: NA
CDR3nt: TGTGCCAGCAGCGGCAGGGAGGGGGACACTGAAGCTTTCTTT
CDR3aa: CASSGREGDTEAFF

v_gene: TRBV13
d_gene: NA
j_gene: TRBJ2-5
len: 15
abundance: NA
CDR3nt: TGTGCCAGCAGCTTCATCTCTGGGGGGCAAGAGACCCAGTACTTC
CDR3aa: CASSFISGGQETQYF

v_gene: TRBV7-3
d_gene: NA
j_gene: TRBJ2-1
len: 13
abundance: NA
CDR3nt: TGTGCCAGCAGCTGGTATGGCGACAGTGAGCAGTTCTTC
CDR3aa: CASSWYGDSEQFF

v_gene: TRBV7-8
d_gene: NA
j_gene: TRBJ1-5
len: 14
abundance: NA
CDR3nt: TGTGCCAGCAGCCCCGGGGGGGGAGATCAGCCCCAGCATTTT
CDR3aa: CASSPGGGDQPQHF

v_gene: TRBV7-9
d_gene: NA
j_gene: TRBJ1-2
len: 13
abundance: NA
CDR3nt: TGTGCCAGCAGCTTGGTACAGGGTGATGGCTACACCTTC
CDR3aa: CASSLVQGDGYTF

v_gene: TRBV27
d_gene: TRBD1
j_gene: TRBJ1-6
len: 18
abundance: NA
CDR3nt: TGTGCCAGCAGCAGCGCGGCGACAGGGGGCACGTATAATTCACCCCTCCACTTT
CDR3aa: CASSSAATGGTYNSPLHF

v_gene: TRBV2
d_gene: NA
j_gene: TRBJ2-1
len: 14
abundance: once
CDR3nt: TGTGCCAGCCCCCCCCCGACAGGTTACAATGAGCAGTTCTTC
CDR3aa: CASPPPTGYNEQFF

v_gene: TRBV9
d_gene: TRBD1
j_gene: TRBJ2-7
len: 14
abundance: NA
CDR3nt: TGTGCCAGCAGCTCGGGACAGAGTTCCTACGAGCAGTACTTC
CDR3aa: CASSSGQSSYEQYF

v_gene: TRBV7-3
d_gene: NA
j_gene: TRBJ1-3
len: 15
abundance: NA
CDR3nt: TGTGCCAGCAGCTTAACCGTACAGTTAGGAAACACCATATATTTT
CDR3aa: CASSLTVQLGNTIYF

v_gene: TRBV6-6
d_gene: NA
j_gene: TRBJ1-2
len: 15
abundance: NA
CDR3nt: TGTGCCAGCAGACCCAAAAGACAGGACCACTATGGCTACACCTTC
CDR3aa: CASRPKRQDHYGYTF

v_gene: TRBV11-2
d_gene: NA
j_gene: TRBJ2-7
len: 15
abundance: NA
CDR3nt: TGTGCCAGCAGCTTAGCTTCCGGGACTTCCTACGAGCAGTACTTC
CDR3aa: CASSLASGTSYEQYF

v_gene: TRBV29-1
d_gene: TRBD2
j_gene: TRBJ2-3
len: 15
abundance: NA
CDR3nt: TGCAGCGTTGACCCGACTAGCGGGGGAGGAGATACGCAGTATTTT
CDR3aa: CSVDPTSGGGDTQYF

v_gene: TRBV4-3
d_gene: TRBD2
j_gene: TRBJ2-7
len: 14
abundance: NA
CDR3nt: TGCGCCAGCAGCCACAGCGGGGGGGCCTACGAGCAGTACTTC
CDR3aa: CASSHSGGAYEQYF